The 14 T cell receptor beta chains below were found in one sample sequenced in a study of T cell responses to AZD1222 COVID-19 vaccine. Profiled with immunoSEQ multiplex PCR; TCRdb holds only in-frame clones, not every one. The data contain over 150,000 clones, 85% to 95% of them seen just once; the ten biggest clones take up under 1.1%. The source was peripheral blood, collected 28 days after the second dose of the MenACWY control vaccine. These receptors were taken from an adult who received the MenACWY meningococcal vaccine as a control.

This sequence joins TRBV12-3 or TRBV12-4 and TRBJ2-7; TRBD2 matches 7 bases. The CDR3 is 13 amino acids. V shed 7 bases and J 7 bases; nucleotides not matched to a gene: 10. CDR3 sequence (DNA): TGTGCCAGCACCCCTAGTGGCGGGAGAGAGCAGTACTTC. The encoded protein is CASTPSGGREQYF.

The chain carries TRBV5-1 and TRBJ2-3, with 8 nucleotides matching TRBD1. The CDR3 consists of 15 residues. CDR1 SGHRS and CDR2 YFSETQ come from the germline V gene. V shed 0 bases, J shed 2 bases, and the junction held 2 bases outside the gene matches. CDR3 sequence: CASSLGDRYTDTQYF. The CDR3 bases are TGCGCCAGCAGCTTGGGGGACAGGTACACAGATACGCAGTATTTT.

J is TRBJ1-1 and V is TRBV5-4; D remains ambiguous. CDR1 SGHNT and CDR2 YYREEE come from the germline V gene (reference sequence). The CDR3 totals 13 residues. Deletions cut 0 bases from V and 2 bases from J, with 5 bases between. The CDR3 spells CASSLDTNTEAFF. DNA for the CDR3: TGTGCCAGCAGCTTGGACACTAACACTGAAGCTTTCTTT.

This chain links TRBV6-4 with TRBJ2-6; D might be TRBD1 (5 bases). The CDR3 runs to 17 residues. The germline gives CDR1 MRHNA, CDR2 SNTAGT. Trimming removed 4 bases from V and 2 bases from J, with 15 bases in between. CDR3 bases: TGTGCCAGCAGTGCCCGCGCAGGGATCACTGGGGCCAACGTCCTGACTTTC. Its protein is CASSARAGITGANVLTF.

The genes are TRBV11-2 and TRBJ1-4; D is ambiguous. This CDR3 is 14 amino acids long. Per the germline V gene, CDR1 is SGHAT and CDR2 is FQNNGV. Trimming pared 0 bases from V and 4 bases from J, leaving 6 bases between. The CDR3 DNA reads TGTGCCAGCAGCTTAGACCGGAATAATGAAAAACTGTTTTTT. Protein product: CASSLDRNNEKLFF.

Here the CDR3 DNA reads TGTGCCAGCAGAAGACCTGTAAGTTCACCCCTCCACTTT. As protein: CASRRPVSSPLHF. The chain couples TRBV28 to TRBJ1-6; no clear D. The CDR3 is 13 residues long. Germline-derived CDR1 and CDR2 are MDHEN and SYDVKM. Trimming stripped 6 bases from V and 9 bases from J, with 12 bases between.

The J gene is TRBJ1-1, the V gene TRBV7-3, with D tentatively TRBD1 (6 bases). The ends were cut back, 2 bases at V and 5 bases at J, with 18 bases in the middle. This CDR3 comprises 16 residues. CDR1 and CDR2 (germline): SGHTA, FQGTGA. Written as DNA, the CDR3 is TGTGCCAGCAGCTTATCCTCCGGCGGGGGGGCTACTGAAGCTTTCTTT. Residues: CASSLSSGGGATEAFF.

The chain couples TRBV6-2 or TRBV6-3 to TRBJ1-1; perhaps TRBD1 as D (5 bases). Germline V lookup: CDR1 MNHEY, CDR2 SVGEGT. Deletions cut 2 bases from V and 5 bases from J, with 15 bases between. This CDR3 spans 15 amino acids. The CDR3 loop is CASSYRGGIRTEAFF. CDR3 nucleotides: TGTGCCAGCAGTTACCGCGGGGGGATTAGGACTGAAGCTTTCTTT.

J is TRBJ1-1 and V is TRBV24-1; 7 bases fit TRBD1. CDR3 length: 13 residues. Looked up from germline, CDR1 is KGHDR and CDR2 is SFDVKD. V lost 2 bases to trimming and J lost 8 bases; unmatched junction nucleotides: 4. CDR3 protein: CATSDYKTGEAFF. The CDR3 region has the DNA TGTGCCACCAGTGATTATAAGACAGGGGAAGCTTTCTTT.

V usage is TRBV7-9 and J usage is TRBJ1-3; D is possibly TRBD1 (5 bases). CDR1 is SEHNR, CDR2 FQNEAQ, per germline (reference sequence). The CDR3 has 16 residues. With 1 base removed from V and 2 bases from J, the gap between germline ends came to 12 bases. The CDR3 DNA follows: TGTGCCAGCAGCTTAGAATGGGGGAAACCTGGAAACACCATATATTTT. This encodes CASSLEWGKPGNTIYF.

The CDR3: CASSLEVRSGANVLTF. The CDR3 DNA sequence: TGCGCCAGCAGCTTGGAAGTACGCTCTGGGGCCAACGTCCTGACTTTC. The chain links TRBV5-1 to TRBJ2-6; D is undetermined. This CDR3 is built from 16 residues. V was cut by 0 bases and J by 0 bases, with 7 bases left in between. Germline V gene lookup returns CDR1 SGHRS and CDR2 YFSETQ.

The chain uses TRBV9 and TRBJ1-5, with D uncertain. The CDR3 loop spans 12 amino acids. The V gene's germline CDR1 is SGDLS and CDR2 YYNGEE. Trimming removed 0 bases from V and 15 bases from J, with 13 bases in between. The CDR3 here is CASSVEYSPGHF. The CDR3, as DNA: TGTGCCAGCAGCGTAGAGTATTCCCCAGGGCATTTT.

The rearrangement joins TRBV30 to TRBJ1-1; D might be TRBD1 (6 bases). Germline lookup yields CDR1 GTSNPN and CDR2 SVGIG (reference sequence). The length of the CDR3 is 14 residues. Trimming shortened V by 2 bases and J by 1 base, and 11 bases separated the two germline ends. The CDR3 reads CAWSTRGGNTEAFF. CDR3 nucleotide sequence: TGTGCCTGGAGTACCAGGGGTGGGAACACTGAAGCTTTCTTT.

The chain joins TRBV27 to TRBJ1-6; TRBD1 matches 10 bases. CDR1 and CDR2 (germline): MNHEY, SMNVEV (reference sequence). CDR3 length: 16 amino acids. The J segment lost 8 bases and the V segment lost 4 bases, leaving 8 bases of the junction unmatched. In DNA form, the CDR3 reads TGTGCCAGCAGTTGGGGGACAGGGGTAGGAGATTCACCCCTCCACTTT. Its translation: CASSWGTGVGDSPLHF.